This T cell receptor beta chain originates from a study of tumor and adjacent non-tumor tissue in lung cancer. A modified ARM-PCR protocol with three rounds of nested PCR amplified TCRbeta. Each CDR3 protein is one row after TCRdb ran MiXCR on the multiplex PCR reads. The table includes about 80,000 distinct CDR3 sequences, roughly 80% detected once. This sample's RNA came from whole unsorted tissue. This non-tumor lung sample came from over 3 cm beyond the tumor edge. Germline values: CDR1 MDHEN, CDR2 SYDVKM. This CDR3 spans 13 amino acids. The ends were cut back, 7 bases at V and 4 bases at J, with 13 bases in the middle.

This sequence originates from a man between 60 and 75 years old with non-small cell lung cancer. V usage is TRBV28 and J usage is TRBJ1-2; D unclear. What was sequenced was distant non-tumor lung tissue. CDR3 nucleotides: TGTGCCAGCAACCCGGGTTGGGTCTATGGCTACACCTTC. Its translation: CASNPGWVYGYTF.